This entry is about one T cell receptor (beta chain). The sample belongs to a study of monozygotic twins with inflammatory bowel disease. The CDR3 extends over 15 amino acids. Germline values: CDR1 LGHNA, CDR2 YNFKEQ. The authors isolated total RNA from whole blood without sorting T cells. The RNA usage for each TCR library was around 4,000 ng of total RNA. TCRdb re-called the 5' RACE reads and gives one entry per CDR3 protein, without DNA. The data show approximately 150,000 distinct CDR3 sequences, and the top ten clones hold 2% to 2.5%. The sequence derives from a human donor with ulcerative colitis or Crohn's disease, or a healthy co-twin of an affected twin (not recorded which). The source material was blood. The V and J genes are TRBV4-2 and TRBJ2-7; the TRBD2 assignment by TCRdb is unverifiable without DNA. The CDR3: CASSRGSGSSYEQYF.